One sample yielded the 21 T cell receptor beta chains listed below, sequenced in a study of cytomegalovirus exposure and HLA in healthy donors. PCR involved 60 Vbeta and 13 Jbeta primers. TCRdb's table, derived via immunoSEQ multiplex PCR, lists solely in-frame clones and lacks some. Of roughly 200,000 clones listed, roughly 80% are singletons. Sequenced: PBMCs. Source of these receptors: a female donor in good health and CMV-seronegative.

The chain combines TRBV5-1 with TRBJ1-2, with D possibly matching TRBD1 (5 bases). CDR3 length: 13 amino acids. Trimming stripped 2 bases from V and 7 bases from J, with 12 bases between. Germline values: CDR1 SGHRS, CDR2 YFSETQ. The CDR3, as DNA: TGCGCCAGCAGCTTATTTTTTGGGGCTGGCTACACCTTC. Its translation is CASSLFFGAGYTF.

The chain couples TRBV9 to TRBJ1-6; maybe TRBD1 (5 bases). Germline CDR1 and CDR2: SGDLS and YYNGEE. The ends were cut back, 0 bases at V and 7 bases at J, with 11 bases in the middle. The CDR3 is made up of 15 amino acids. The CDR3 loop is CASSVVDSSNSPLHF. CDR3 nucleotide sequence: TGTGCCAGCAGCGTAGTCGACAGCTCGAATTCACCCCTCCACTTT.

J is TRBJ1-2 and V is TRBV10-3; TRBD1 matches at 7 bases. CDR1 ENHRY and CDR2 SYGVKD come from the germline V gene. Trimming took 0 bases from V and 3 from J; bases not matched to a gene: 4. This CDR3 is 15 amino acids long. For the CDR3, the DNA is TGTGCCATCAGTGAGTCGACAGGGAGTCACTATGGCTACACCTTC. Translated, it gives CAISESTGSHYGYTF.

This sequence joins TRBV4-3 and TRBJ1-1; D is possibly TRBD1 (5 bases). The CDR3 runs to 15 residues. CDR1 and CDR2 (germline): LGHNA, YSLEER. Trimming pared 2 bases from V and 3 bases from J, leaving 13 bases between. DNA for the CDR3: TGCGCCAGCAGCCAACTAATAACAGGTTACACTGAAGCTTTCTTT. It encodes CASSQLITGYTEAFF.

The chain has TRBV25-1 and TRBJ1-1; 10 bases agree with TRBD1. This CDR3 is built from 18 residues. The V segment lost 3 bases and the J segment 1 base; nucleotides outside the gene matches: 11. The germline V gene encodes CDR1 MGHDK and CDR2 SYGVNS. The CDR3 DNA reads TGTGCCAGCAGTGATCGTCGTGGGACAGGGGCGGGGAACACTGAAGCTTTCTTT. Amino acids: CASSDRRGTGAGNTEAFF.

Remarks on this clone: At one end the junction does not follow the germline gene, possibly because of a read error. The V and J genes are TRBV29-1 and TRBJ2-1, with D possibly TRBD2 on 7 matching bases. In germline, CDR1 is SQVTM, CDR2 ANQGSEA. The CDR3 sequence is 14 residues long. CDR3 loop: CSVDLRGAGNERFF. CDR3 in DNA: TGCAGCGTTGATCTCCGGGGGGCGGGTAATGAGCGGTTCTTC.

The chain carries TRBV10-3 and TRBJ2-1; unclear D gene. This CDR3 contains 11 residues. The germline gives CDR1 ENHRY, CDR2 SYGVKD. V dropped 9 bases and J dropped 8 bases, with 11 bases sitting between them. The CDR3: CAIGSGDEQFF. The CDR3 DNA is TGTGCCATAGGTTCCGGAGATGAGCAGTTCTTC.

The chain recombines TRBV7-9 with TRBJ1-1, with no clear D. Looked up from germline, CDR1 is SEHNR and CDR2 is FQNEAQ (reference sequence). The V gene lost 5 bases and the J gene lost 7 bases, with 8 bases spanning the gap. There are 11 residues in the CDR3. The DNA for the CDR3 is TGTGCCAGCAGCCCCCTCCTTGAAGCTTTCTTT. Protein: CASSPLLEAFF.

The chain is built from TRBV19 and TRBJ2-2; 7 positions agree with TRBD2. Germline CDR1 and CDR2: LNHDA and SQIVND (reference sequence). V was clipped by 3 bases and J by 4 bases; unmatched bases: 8. The CDR3 contains 16 residues. The CDR3 nucleotides read TGTGCCAGTAGTATCCCGCGGGAGAGGATCACCGGGGAGCTGTTTTTT. This gives the protein CASSIPRERITGELFF. The variable domain in full, with the rest retrieved from reference TRBV19 and TRBJ2-2, is DGGITQSPKYLFRKEGQNVTLSCEQNLNHDAMYWYRQDPGQGLRLIYYSQIVNDFQKGDIAEGYSVSREKKESFPLTVTSAQKNPTAFYLCASSIPRERITGELFFGEGSRLTVL.

The chain links TRBV5-1 to TRBJ2-2; D perhaps matches TRBD2 (6 bases). Germline lookup yields CDR1 SGHRS and CDR2 YFSETQ. This CDR3 has 15 residues. V lost 4 bases and J 6 bases, leaving 16 bases between the germline ends. The CDR3 is CASSPRPSDAGELFF. Written as DNA, the CDR3 is TGCGCCAGCAGCCCGCGCCCTAGCGATGCCGGGGAGCTGTTTTTT.

The V gene is TRBV5-1, the J gene TRBJ1-2; 7 bases line up with TRBD1. V lost 4 bases to trimming and J lost 0 bases; unmatched junction nucleotides: 6. This CDR3 has 15 amino acids. Germline V gene lookup returns CDR1 SGHRS and CDR2 YFSETQ. The CDR3: CASSDTGATNYGYTF. CDR3 DNA: TGCGCCAGCAGCGACACAGGGGCCACTAACTATGGCTACACCTTC.

The chain combines TRBV6-5 with TRBJ2-7; possible D gene TRBD2, 5 bases. Trimming removed 0 bases from V and 1 base from J, with 10 bases in between. CDR1 and CDR2 (germline): MNHEY, SVGAGI. This CDR3 contains 15 residues. In DNA, the CDR3 is TGTGCCAGCAGTTACTCGACGGGGTGGTCCTACGAGCAGTACTTC. Protein: CASSYSTGWSYEQYF.

The CDR3 spells CASSFNTDTQYF. CDR3 coding DNA: TGTGCCAGCAGCTTTAACACAGATACGCAGTATTTT. This chain uses TRBV7-2 with TRBJ2-3; D gene ambiguous. V lost 3 bases to trimming and J lost 2 bases, with 3 bases between them. Germline V gene data show CDR1 as SGHTA and CDR2 as FQGNSA. The CDR3 is 12 amino acids.

This sequence joins TRBV28 and TRBJ1-1; tentatively, D is TRBD1 (5 bases). There are 14 residues in the CDR3. V gave up 4 bases and J gave up 4 bases, with 13 bases separating them. CDR1 and CDR2 (germline): MDHEN, SYDVKM. CDR3: CASSYATDSTEAFF. The DNA for the CDR3 is TGTGCCAGCAGTTATGCGACTGACAGCACTGAAGCTTTCTTT.

The V and J genes are TRBV15 and TRBJ1-5; possible D gene TRBD1, 6 bases. This CDR3 is 14 amino acids long. Germline V gene data show CDR1 as LNHNV and CDR2 as YYDKDF (reference sequence). V dropped 6 bases and J dropped 3 bases, with 12 bases sitting between them. The CDR3 here is CATRVGQFNQPQHF. The CDR3 coding sequence is TGTGCCACCAGAGTCGGACAGTTCAATCAGCCCCAGCATTTT.

The CDR3 nucleotides read TGTGCCTGGACATTAGGAGCGGGAGGCGGGGAGACCCAGTACTTC. Amino acids: CAWTLGAGGGETQYF. The chain recombines TRBV30 with TRBJ2-5, with 9 nucleotides matching TRBD2. Per the germline V gene, CDR1 is GTSNPN and CDR2 is SVGIG (reference sequence). V was clipped by 4 bases and J by 5 bases; unmatched bases: 11. The CDR3 runs 15 residues.

The chain combines TRBV13 with TRBJ2-4, with TRBD1 matching 7 bases. CDR1 and CDR2 (germline): PRHDT, FYEKMQ (reference sequence). There are 16 residues in the CDR3. V gave up 1 base and J gave up 1 base; unmatched junction bases: 4. The CDR3 DNA is TGTGCCAGCAGCTTAGAGGGCAGGGGGGCCAAAAACATTCAGTACTTC. It translates to CASSLEGRGAKNIQYF.

V gene TRBV18 combines with J gene TRBJ2-7; tentatively, D is TRBD2 (6 bases). The V end lost 0 bases, the J end lost 0 bases, and 9 bases lay between the germline ends. CDR1 is KGHSH and CDR2 is LQKENI in the germline V gene. This CDR3 comprises 15 residues. In nucleotides, the CDR3 is TGTGCCAGCTCACCACCGTCCGGGAGCTCCTACGAGCAGTACTTC. Its translation is CASSPPSGSSYEQYF.

The chain employs TRBV10-3 and TRBJ2-5, with 8 bases aligning to TRBD1. Trimming removed 2 bases from V and 5 bases from J; junction bases left unmatched: 4. The CDR3 is 14 amino acids. Germline V lookup: CDR1 ENHRY, CDR2 SYGVKD. The CDR3 loop is CAISEETGEETQYF. The DNA for the CDR3 is TGTGCCATCAGTGAGGAGACAGGGGAGGAGACCCAGTACTTC.

The table lists this clone with a few counts. The chain is built from TRBV4-1 and TRBJ1-3; TRBD1 might be the D (6 bases). Looked up from germline, CDR1 is MGHRA and CDR2 is YSYEKL. This CDR3 comprises 16 residues. V was trimmed by 1 base and J by 4 bases, leaving 14 bases between them. CDR3 DNA sequence: TGCGCCAGCAGCCAAGGCTTTGGGGGCCCCGGAAACACCATATATTTT. Encoded protein: CASSQGFGGPGNTIYF.

This chain connects TRBV7-9 to TRBJ2-1; a possible D gene is TRBD2 (7 bases). This CDR3 is 16 amino acids long. Germline CDR1 is SEHNR and CDR2 is FQNEAQ (reference sequence). V was pared by 8 bases and J by 7 bases, with 24 bases between. The CDR3 nucleotides read TGTGCCAGCGGGGGGGGCCACGGAGGAAATGGAAATGAGCAGTTCTTC. This encodes CASGGGHGGNGNEQFF. The complete variable domain, with remaining parts taken from reference TRBV7-9 and TRBJ2-1, reads DTGVSQNPRHKITKRGQNVTFRCDPISEHNRLYWYRQTLGQGPEFLTYFQNEAQLEKSRLLSDRFSAERPKGSFSTLEIQRTEQGDSAMYLCASGGGHGGNGNEQFFGPGTRLTVL.